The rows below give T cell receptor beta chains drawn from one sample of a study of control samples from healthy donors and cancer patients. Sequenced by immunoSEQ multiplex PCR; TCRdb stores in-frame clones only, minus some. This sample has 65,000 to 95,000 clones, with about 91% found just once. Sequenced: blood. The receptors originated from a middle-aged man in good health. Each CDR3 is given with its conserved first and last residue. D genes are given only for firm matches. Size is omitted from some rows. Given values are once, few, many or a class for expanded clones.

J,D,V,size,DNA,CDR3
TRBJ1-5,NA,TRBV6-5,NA,TGTGCCAGCAGACAAGCAGGGGTAGGAGCTCAGCCCCAGCATTTT,CASRQAGVGAQPQHF
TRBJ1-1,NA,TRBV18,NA,TGTGCCAGCTCACCCAGGGTGGAGACTGAAGCTTTCTTT,CASSPRVETEAFF
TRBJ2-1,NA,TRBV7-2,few,TGTGCCAGCAGCTTCCGGGACCTTCCGAGCCATGAGCAGTTCTTC,CASSFRDLPSHEQFF
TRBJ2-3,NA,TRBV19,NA,TGTGCCAGTAGTATTGGTCCGTACGGAAGGACAGATACGCAGTATTTT,CASSIGPYGRTDTQYF
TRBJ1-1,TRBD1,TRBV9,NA,TGTGCCAGCAGCCGAGAGACAGGGGCTGAAGCTTTCTTT,CASSRETGAEAFF
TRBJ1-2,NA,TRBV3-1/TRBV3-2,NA,TGTGCCAGCAGCCCCGGGGGCCCTGGGGGCTACACCTTC,CASSPGGPGGYTF
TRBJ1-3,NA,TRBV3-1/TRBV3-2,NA,TGTGCCAGCAGCCCCCGGACACTTGGAAACACCATATATTTT,CASSPRTLGNTIYF
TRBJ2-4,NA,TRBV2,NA,TGTGCCAGCAGTGAATTCCCCTTGGTGCTAGCCAAAAACATTCAGTACTTC,CASSEFPLVLAKNIQYF
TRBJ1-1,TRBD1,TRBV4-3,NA,TGCGCCAGCAGCCTCCGAACCGGGACAGGGCAAACTGAAGCTTTCTTT,CASSLRTGTGQTEAFF
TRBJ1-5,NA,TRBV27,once,TGTGCCAGCAGTTACTATAGCAATCAGCCCCAGCATTTT,CASSYYSNQPQHF
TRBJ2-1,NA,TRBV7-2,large,TGTGCCAGCAGCCCCGGGACCGCCTCCTACAATGAGCAGTTCTTC,CASSPGTASYNEQFF
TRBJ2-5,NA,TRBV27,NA,TGTGCCAGCAGTTTTGGTAGCTTGCAGACCCAGTACTTC,CASSFGSLQTQYF
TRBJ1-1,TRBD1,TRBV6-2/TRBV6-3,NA,TGTGCCAGCAGTTTGTTCCCGGGACAGGGGTCGAACACTGAAGCTTTCTTT,CASSLFPGQGSNTEAFF
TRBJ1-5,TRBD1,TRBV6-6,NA,TGTGCCGGAGGGACCGACAGGGAAGTTAATCAGCCCCAGCATTTT,CAGGTDREVNQPQHF
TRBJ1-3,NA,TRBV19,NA,TGTGCCAGTAGACTCGGAACAGCAGGGGTGGGAGGAAACACCATATATTTT,CASRLGTAGVGGNTIYF
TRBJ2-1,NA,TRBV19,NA,TGTGCCAGTAGAGAATCCTTTCCCAATGAGCAGTTCTTC,CASRESFPNEQFF
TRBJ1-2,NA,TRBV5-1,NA,TGCGCCAGCAGAAGTCAGGGCTCGGTTAACTATGGCTACACCTTC,CASRSQGSVNYGYTF
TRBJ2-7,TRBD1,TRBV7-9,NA,TGTGCCAGCAACACCCACCGGGACAGGGGGCTGGGCGAGCAGTACTTC,CASNTHRDRGLGEQYF